This T cell receptor (beta chain) was observed in a study of blood T cell repertoires in COVID-19. TCRdb keeps only in-frame clones here, not all; method: immunoSEQ multiplex PCR. Counted here are roughly 200,000 clones, about 83% occurring once; the ten biggest clones make up approximately 1.4%. The CDR3 loop spans 14 amino acids. V shed 3 bases and J 3 bases; nucleotides not matched to a gene: 4. Germline lookup yields CDR1 MDHEN and CDR2 SYDVKM. This clonotype was sampled from a human donor in a cohort sampled during active COVID-19. Specimen: peripheral blood. The V and J genes are TRBV28 and TRBJ2-7, with 8 nucleotides matching TRBD1. The CDR3 reads CASSFTGGNYEQYF. DNA of the CDR3: TGTGCCAGCAGTTTTACAGGGGGTAACTACGAGCAGTACTTC.